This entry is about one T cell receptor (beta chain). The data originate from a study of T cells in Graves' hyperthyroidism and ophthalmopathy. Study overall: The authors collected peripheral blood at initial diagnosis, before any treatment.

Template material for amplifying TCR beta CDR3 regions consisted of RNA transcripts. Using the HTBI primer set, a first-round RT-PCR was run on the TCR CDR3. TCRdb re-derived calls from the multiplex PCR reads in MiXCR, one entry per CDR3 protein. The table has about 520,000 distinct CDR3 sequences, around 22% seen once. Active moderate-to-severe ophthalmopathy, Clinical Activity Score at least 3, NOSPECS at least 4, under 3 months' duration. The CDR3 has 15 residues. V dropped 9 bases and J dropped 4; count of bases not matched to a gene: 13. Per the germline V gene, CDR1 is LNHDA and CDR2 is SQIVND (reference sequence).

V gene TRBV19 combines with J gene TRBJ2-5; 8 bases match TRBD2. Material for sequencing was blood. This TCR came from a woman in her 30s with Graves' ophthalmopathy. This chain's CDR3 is CASCPVGLAGETQYF. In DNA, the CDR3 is TGTGCCAGCTGTCCGGTCGGGCTAGCGGGAGAGACCCAGTACTTC.